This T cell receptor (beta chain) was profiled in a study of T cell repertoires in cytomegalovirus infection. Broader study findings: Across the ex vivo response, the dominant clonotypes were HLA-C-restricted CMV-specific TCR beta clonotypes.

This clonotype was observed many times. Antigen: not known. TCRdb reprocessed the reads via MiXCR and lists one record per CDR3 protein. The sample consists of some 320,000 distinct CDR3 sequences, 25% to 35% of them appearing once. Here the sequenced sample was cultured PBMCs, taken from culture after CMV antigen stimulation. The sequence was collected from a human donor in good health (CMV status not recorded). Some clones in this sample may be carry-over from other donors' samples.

CDR3 protein: CASSSSTYRVGSSSYNEQFF. DNA for the CDR3: TGTGCCAGCAGCTCTTCTACCTACAGGGTTGGGTCAAGCTCCTACAATGAGCAGTTCTTC. The chain recombines TRBV7-9 with TRBJ2-1; a weak D match, TRBD1 (6 bases). With 4 bases removed from V and 0 bases from J, the gap between germline ends came to 25 bases. The CDR3 is 20 residues long. CDR1 SEHNR and CDR2 FQNEAQ come from the germline V gene (reference sequence). The variable domain in full, with the rest retrieved from reference TRBV7-9 and TRBJ2-1, is DTGVSQNPRHKITKRGQNVTFRCDPISEHNRLYWYRQTLGQGPEFLTYFQNEAQLEKSRLLSDRFSAERPKGSFSTLEIQRTEQGDSAMYLCASSSSTYRVGSSSYNEQFFGPGTRLTVL.